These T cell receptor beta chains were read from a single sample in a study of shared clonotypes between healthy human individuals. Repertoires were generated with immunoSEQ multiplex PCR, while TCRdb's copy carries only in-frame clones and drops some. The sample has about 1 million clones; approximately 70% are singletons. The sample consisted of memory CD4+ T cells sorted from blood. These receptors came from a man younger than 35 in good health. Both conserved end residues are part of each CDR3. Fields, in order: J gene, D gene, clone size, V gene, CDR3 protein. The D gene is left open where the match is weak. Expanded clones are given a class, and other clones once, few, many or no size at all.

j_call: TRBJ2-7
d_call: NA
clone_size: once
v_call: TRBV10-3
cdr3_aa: CAISVGHEQYF

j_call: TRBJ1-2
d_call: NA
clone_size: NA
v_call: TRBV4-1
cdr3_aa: CASRQPGPANYGYTF

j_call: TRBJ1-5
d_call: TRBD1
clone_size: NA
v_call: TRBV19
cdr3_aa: CASSIGRDRVAPQHF

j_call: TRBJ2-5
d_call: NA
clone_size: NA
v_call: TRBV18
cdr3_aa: CASSPRGQETQYF

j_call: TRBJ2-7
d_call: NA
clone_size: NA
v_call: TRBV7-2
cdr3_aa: CASSLRGAETYEQYF

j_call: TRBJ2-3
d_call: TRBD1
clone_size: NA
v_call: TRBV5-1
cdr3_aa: CASILLPGQGTDTQYF

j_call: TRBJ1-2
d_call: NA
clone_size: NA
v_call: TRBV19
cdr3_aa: CASGSGSVLNYGYTF

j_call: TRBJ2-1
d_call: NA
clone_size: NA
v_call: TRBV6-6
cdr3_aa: CASSYKEKAAEQFF

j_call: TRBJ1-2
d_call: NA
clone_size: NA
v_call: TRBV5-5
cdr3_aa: CASTPSSSQGGYTF

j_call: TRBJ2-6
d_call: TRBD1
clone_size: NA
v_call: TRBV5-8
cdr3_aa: CASSPGQGTSGANVLTF

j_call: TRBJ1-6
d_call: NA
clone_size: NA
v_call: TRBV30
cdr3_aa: CAWGDGSPLHF

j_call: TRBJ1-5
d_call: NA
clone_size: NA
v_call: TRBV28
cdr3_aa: CASSLDRLGGNQPQHF

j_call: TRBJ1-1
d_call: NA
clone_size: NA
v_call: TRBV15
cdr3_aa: CATSREGEGGPRNTEAFF

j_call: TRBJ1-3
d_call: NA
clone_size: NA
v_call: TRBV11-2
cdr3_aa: CASSLGTGPKGNTIYF

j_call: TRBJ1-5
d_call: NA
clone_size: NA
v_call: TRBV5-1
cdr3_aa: CASSFEGGGSQPQHF

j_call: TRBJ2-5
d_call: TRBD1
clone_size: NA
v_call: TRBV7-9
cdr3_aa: CASSLANRGPETQYF

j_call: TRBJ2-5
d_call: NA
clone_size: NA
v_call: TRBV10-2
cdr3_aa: CASSDSGRLGTQYF

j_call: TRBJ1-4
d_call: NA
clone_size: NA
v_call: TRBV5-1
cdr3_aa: CASSLEFAGNEKLFF

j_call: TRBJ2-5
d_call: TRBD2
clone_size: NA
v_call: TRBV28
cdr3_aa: CASSPPPGGKETQYF

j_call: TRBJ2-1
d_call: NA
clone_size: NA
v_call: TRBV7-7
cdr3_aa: CASSPPGPYNEQFF

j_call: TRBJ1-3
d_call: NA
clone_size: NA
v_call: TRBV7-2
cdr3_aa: CASSLGGSGNTIYF

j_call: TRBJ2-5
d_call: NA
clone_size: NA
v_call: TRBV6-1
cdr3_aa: CASSEWAYRIGAETQYF

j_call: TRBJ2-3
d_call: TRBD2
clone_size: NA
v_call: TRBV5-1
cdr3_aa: CASSPGTSGGMAQYF

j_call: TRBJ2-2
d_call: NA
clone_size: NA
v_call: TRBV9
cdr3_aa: CASSVQLRGNTGELFF

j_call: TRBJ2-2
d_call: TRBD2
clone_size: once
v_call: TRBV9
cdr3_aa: CASSALPGGFLSGELFF

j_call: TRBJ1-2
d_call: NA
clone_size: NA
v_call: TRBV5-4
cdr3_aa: CASSQLGPNNYGYTF

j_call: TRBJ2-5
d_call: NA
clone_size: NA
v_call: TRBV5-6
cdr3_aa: CASSTWRGVGETQYF

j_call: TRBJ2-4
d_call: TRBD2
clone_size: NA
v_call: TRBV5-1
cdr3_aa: CASSLTSEGNIQYF

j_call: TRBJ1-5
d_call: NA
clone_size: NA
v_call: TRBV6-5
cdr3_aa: CASNGDQPQHF

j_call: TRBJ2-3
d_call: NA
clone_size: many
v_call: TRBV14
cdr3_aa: CASSLQGTDTQYF

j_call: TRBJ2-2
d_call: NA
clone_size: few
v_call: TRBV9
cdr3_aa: CASSVAGYGELFF

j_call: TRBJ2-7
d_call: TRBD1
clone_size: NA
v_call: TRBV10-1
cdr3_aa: CASREDRVGSYEQYF

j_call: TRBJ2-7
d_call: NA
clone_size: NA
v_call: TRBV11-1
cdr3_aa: CASSLAEVRYEQYF

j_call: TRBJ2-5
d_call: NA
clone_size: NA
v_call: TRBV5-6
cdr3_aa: CASSFGQGKQETQYF

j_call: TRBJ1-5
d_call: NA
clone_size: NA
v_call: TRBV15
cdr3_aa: CATSMSIQPQHF

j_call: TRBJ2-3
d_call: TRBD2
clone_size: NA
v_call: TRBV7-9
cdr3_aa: CASSPPASGMSTDTQYF

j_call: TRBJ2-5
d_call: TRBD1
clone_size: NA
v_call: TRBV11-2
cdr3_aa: CASSPAGGQQETQYF

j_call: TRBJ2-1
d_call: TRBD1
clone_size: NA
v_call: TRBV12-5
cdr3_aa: CASGETGGYNEQFF

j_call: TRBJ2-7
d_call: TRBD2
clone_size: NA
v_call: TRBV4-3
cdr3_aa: CASSPQAGGPYEQYF

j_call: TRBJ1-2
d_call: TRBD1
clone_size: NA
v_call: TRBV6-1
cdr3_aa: CASSADRGNYGYTF

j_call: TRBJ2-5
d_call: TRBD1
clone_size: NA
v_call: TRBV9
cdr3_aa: CASSLGTETQETQYF

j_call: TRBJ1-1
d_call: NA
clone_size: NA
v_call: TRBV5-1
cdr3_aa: CASRYGGRDTEAFF

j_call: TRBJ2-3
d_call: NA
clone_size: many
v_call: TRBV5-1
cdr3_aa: CASRAGTEASTDTQYF

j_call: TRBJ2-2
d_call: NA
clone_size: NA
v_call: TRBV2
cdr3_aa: CASRIQDTGELFF

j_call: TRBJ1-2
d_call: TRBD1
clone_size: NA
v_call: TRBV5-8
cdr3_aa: CASSSRDRLLGYTF

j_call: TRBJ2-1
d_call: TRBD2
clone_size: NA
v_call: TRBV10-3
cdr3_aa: CAISDPGLAGVNEQFF

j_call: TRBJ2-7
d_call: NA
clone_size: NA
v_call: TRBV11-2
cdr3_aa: CASSSPLRGSYEQYF

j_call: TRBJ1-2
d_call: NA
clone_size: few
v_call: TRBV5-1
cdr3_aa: CASSISSPNYGYTF

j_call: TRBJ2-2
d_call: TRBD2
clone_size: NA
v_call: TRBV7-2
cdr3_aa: CASSASGLNTGELFF

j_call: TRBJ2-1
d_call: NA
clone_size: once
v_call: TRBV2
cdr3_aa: CASSELRYNEQFF

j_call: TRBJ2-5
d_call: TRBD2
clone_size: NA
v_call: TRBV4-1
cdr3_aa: CASSRTSGGGETQYF

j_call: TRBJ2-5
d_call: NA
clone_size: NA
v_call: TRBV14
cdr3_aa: CASAPPGRQETQYF

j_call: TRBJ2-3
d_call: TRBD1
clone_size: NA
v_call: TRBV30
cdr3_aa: CAWRRTGGADTQYF

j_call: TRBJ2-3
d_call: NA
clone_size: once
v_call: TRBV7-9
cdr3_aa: CAGGRGTDTQYF

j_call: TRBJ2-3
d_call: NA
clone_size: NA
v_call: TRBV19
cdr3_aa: CASSIRGTDTQYF

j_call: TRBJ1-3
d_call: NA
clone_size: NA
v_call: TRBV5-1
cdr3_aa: CASSWGQRQLSGNTIYF

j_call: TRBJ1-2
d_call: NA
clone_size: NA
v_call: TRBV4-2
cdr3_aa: CASSQENAKTNYGYTF